The 22 T cell receptor beta chains reported below all come from one sample, sequenced in a study of blood T cell repertoires in COVID-19 (dated by TCRdb to the early 2020s). The library was made by the immunoSEQ multiplex PCR assay. Entries here come from immuneACCESS through TCRdb and include only in-frame sequences with V and J called. Some clones fail to appear in such tables; in the studies checked, an unresolved V gene covers under half of the shortfall, and the cause of the remainder is unknown. This sample has 150,000 or so clones in its table, and about 80% of those were observed once. The ten largest clones take up approximately 4% of the sample. Sequences were obtained from peripheral blood. These TCRs come from a woman aged 60-70 years with acute or convalescent COVID-19.

This clone was seen many times. The chain recombines TRBV5-4 with TRBJ2-2; D remains unclear. This CDR3 has 13 residues. Trimming pared 4 bases from V and 5 bases from J, leaving 9 bases between. The V gene's germline CDR1 is SGHNT and CDR2 YYREEE (reference sequence). CDR3 sequence reads: CASSQIPTGELFF. DNA of the CDR3: TGTGCCAGCAGCCAGATTCCTACCGGGGAGCTGTTTTTT.

The CDR3 DNA is TGTGCCAGCAGTTTGGAGGGAGAGTCGTACGAGCAGTACTTC. Its protein product is CASSLEGESYEQYF. The chain couples TRBV27 to TRBJ2-7; D might be TRBD2 (6 bases). Germline CDR1 reads MNHEY; CDR2 reads SMNVEV (reference sequence). V lost 3 bases and J lost 4, with 13 bases in between. CDR3 length: 14 residues.

The genes are TRBV10-3 and TRBJ2-1, with 8 bases matching TRBD2. This CDR3 has 12 residues. In germline, CDR1 is ENHRY, CDR2 SYGVKD. V gave up 9 bases and J gave up 8 bases; unmatched junction bases: 6. CDR3 sequence reads: CAIGTSVHEQFF. CDR3 coding DNA: TGTGCCATTGGGACTAGTGTCCATGAGCAGTTCTTC.

In its sample, this clone was seen a few times. The CDR3 coding sequence is TGTGCCAGCAGCTCCGGGACTAGCGGCAGGGAGCTGTTTTTT. It yields the protein CASSSGTSGRELFF. The V gene is TRBV7-3, the J gene TRBJ2-2, with 11 bases aligning to TRBD2. Trimming took 4 bases from V and 9 from J; bases not matched to a gene: 4. The germline gives CDR1 SGHTA, CDR2 FQGTGA. The CDR3 sequence is 14 residues long.

V is TRBV7-9 and J is TRBJ2-7, with D tentatively TRBD1 (6 bases). Germline V gives CDR1 SEHNR, CDR2 FQNEAQ (reference sequence). The CDR3 sequence is 15 residues long. V lost 0 bases and J 3 bases, leaving 12 bases between the germline ends. DNA for the CDR3: TGTGCCAGCAGCTTAGCGTCGGGACAAAGCTACGAGCAGTACTTC. Its protein is CASSLASGQSYEQYF.

The chain employs TRBV29-1 and TRBJ2-7, with 8 positions matching TRBD1. This CDR3 region has 13 residues. CDR1 and CDR2 (germline): SQVTM, ANQGSEA. V shed 6 bases, J shed 0 bases, and the junction held 4 bases outside the gene matches. The CDR3 loop reads CSVGTGYSYEQYF. The CDR3 region has the DNA TGCAGCGTCGGGACAGGTTACTCCTACGAGCAGTACTTC.

This clone was found a few times. This sequence joins TRBV3-1 (or the pseudogene TRBV3-2) and TRBJ1-2; possible D gene TRBD1, 6 bases. Trimming left V 5 bases short and J 1 base short, with 14 bases between. CDR1 LGHDT and CDR2 YNNKEL come from the germline V gene (reference sequence). The CDR3 has 15 residues. The CDR3 region has the DNA TGTGCCAGCAGCACCGGACAGATAATTAACTATGGCTACACCTTC. It yields the protein CASSTGQIINYGYTF.

The V call is TRBV19, the J call TRBJ1-1, with TRBD1 matching 7 bases. Losses at the gene ends were 7 bases for V and 1 base for J; bases not matched to a gene: 12. The CDR3 length is 16 residues. Looked up from germline, CDR1 is LNHDA and CDR2 is SQIVND (reference sequence). For the CDR3, the DNA is TGTGCCAGTACCGGGACAGCCAAAATCACGAACACTGAAGCTTTCTTT. It translates to CASTGTAKITNTEAFF.

This clone appeared a few times. The chain recombines TRBV5-1 with TRBJ1-2; 7 bases agree with TRBD1. Germline CDR1 and CDR2: SGHRS and YFSETQ. This CDR3 is built from 13 residues. The J segment lost 6 bases and the V segment lost 4 bases, leaving 6 bases of the junction unmatched. The CDR3 here is CASSRDSSNGYTF. In DNA, the CDR3 is TGCGCCAGCAGCCGGGACAGCTCCAATGGCTACACCTTC.

The chain carries TRBV2 and TRBJ1-4; D may be TRBD1 (5 bases). The germline CDR1 and CDR2 sequences are SNHLY and FYNNEI. The CDR3 covers 16 residues. The V end was cut by 6 bases, the J end by 4 bases, with 18 bases between. The CDR3 bases are TGTGCCAGCAGCGGATGGCAGGGCGGATATAATGAAAAACTGTTTTTT. As protein: CASSGWQGGYNEKLFF.

This clone was seen just once. The rearrangement links TRBV5-4 to TRBJ1-2, with D possibly matching TRBD1 (6 bases). Per the germline V gene, CDR1 is SGHNT and CDR2 is YYREEE (reference sequence). The V gene lost 1 base and the J gene lost 0 bases, with 13 bases spanning the gap. This CDR3 contains 16 residues. The CDR3 coding sequence is TGTGCCAGCAGCTTGAAGGGGGACCCGTCTAACTATGGCTACACCTTC. It translates to CASSLKGDPSNYGYTF.

As concerns this clone: Other DNA sequences from this sample encode an identical CDR3 as well. This chain joins TRBV10-3 and TRBJ1-1; tentatively, D is TRBD1 (5 bases). Trimming shortened V by 0 bases and J by 4 bases, and 6 bases separated the two germline ends. CDR3 size: 13 residues. Germline loops: CDR1 ENHRY, CDR2 SYGVKD. CDR3 residues: CAISESGGTEAFF. CDR3 bases: TGTGCCATCAGTGAGTCGGGGGGCACTGAAGCTTTCTTT.

The chain employs TRBV15 and TRBJ1-2, with D perhaps matching TRBD1 (5 bases). Germline lookup yields CDR1 LNHNV and CDR2 YYDKDF (reference sequence). CDR3 length equals 14 residues. V shed 6 bases and J shed 1 base, with 12 bases lying between them. This CDR3 reads CATRGPANNYGYTF. The CDR3 nucleotides read TGTGCCACCAGGGGGCCAGCCAATAACTATGGCTACACCTTC.

This CDR3 is CASSATQGSNQPQHF. CDR3 nucleotide sequence: TGTGCCAGCAGCGCTACACAGGGGAGCAATCAGCCCCAGCATTTT. The V gene is TRBV28, the J gene TRBJ1-5; TRBD1 aligns across 7 bases. Germline lookup yields CDR1 MDHEN and CDR2 SYDVKM. The length of the CDR3 is 15 residues. V was pared by 6 bases and J by 1 base, with 6 bases of the junction left unmatched.

J is TRBJ2-5 and V is TRBV4-1; 9 nucleotides align to TRBD2. V was pared by 3 bases and J by 4 bases, with 3 bases of the junction left unmatched. CDR3 length: 14 amino acids. The germline V gene encodes CDR1 MGHRA and CDR2 YSYEKL. CDR3 amino acids: CASSQIAGVETQYF. The CDR3 region has the DNA TGCGCCAGCAGCCAGATAGCGGGAGTAGAGACCCAGTACTTC.

The chain couples TRBV9 to TRBJ2-1; D unresolved. CDR1 and CDR2 (germline): SGDLS, YYNGEE. V lost 0 bases and J 14 bases, leaving 12 bases between the germline ends. This CDR3 is 12 amino acids long. CDR3 sequence (DNA): TGTGCCAGCAGCGTAGGTGGCTCCGCGGAGTTCTTC. This encodes CASSVGGSAEFF.

Here the CDR3 reads CASSLSAGGPPTDTQYF. The CDR3 region has the DNA TGCGCCAGCAGCTTGTCCGCGGGAGGGCCTCCCACAGATACGCAGTATTTT. The chain employs TRBV5-1 and TRBJ2-3; 9 bases line up with TRBD2. The V gene's germline CDR1 is SGHRS and CDR2 YFSETQ. Trimming at V came to 1 base and at J to 2 bases, leaving 8 bases not matched to a gene. This CDR3 is 17 amino acids long.

The chain is built from TRBV7-3 and TRBJ2-7; TRBD2 agrees at 11 bases. This CDR3 region has 15 residues. With 3 bases clipped from V and 5 bases from J, the junction kept 6 bases outside the gene matches. The V gene's germline CDR1 is SGHTA and CDR2 FQGTGA. The CDR3 protein is CASSLIAGGPNEQYF. CDR3 nucleotide sequence: TGTGCCAGCAGCTTGATAGCGGGAGGGCCCAACGAGCAGTACTTC.

The chain combines TRBV5-4 with TRBJ2-7; 11 nucleotides match TRBD2. V trimming: 0 bases; J trimming: 2 bases; junction bases outside the gene matches: 1. Germline CDR1 reads SGHNT; CDR2 reads YYREEE (reference sequence). The CDR3 runs 15 residues. The CDR3 DNA reads as TGTGCCAGCAGCTTGGCGGGACTAGCGGCCTACGAGCAGTACTTC. It codes for CASSLAGLAAYEQYF.

DNA for the CDR3: TGCGCCAGCACTCGGACGGGAAGCTCTGGAAACACCATATATTTT. Encoded protein: CASTRTGSSGNTIYF. The chain combines TRBV4-1 with TRBJ1-3, with D unresolved. CDR3 length: 15 residues. Trimming took 7 bases from V and 0 from J, leaving 13 bases between them. Germline lookup yields CDR1 MGHRA and CDR2 YSYEKL.

The chain uses TRBV18 and TRBJ1-1; D perhaps matches TRBD1 (6 bases). The CDR3 sequence is 17 residues long. From germline, CDR1 is KGHSH and CDR2 LQKENI. V lost 0 bases and J 1 base, leaving 15 bases between the germline ends. The CDR3 nucleotides read TGTGCCAGCTCACCACCAGGGCAGGGGATACGGAACACTGAAGCTTTCTTT. Residues: CASSPPGQGIRNTEAFF.

CDR3 nucleotide sequence: TGTGCCAGCAGTTACTCAGGACAGGGCCTCTATGGCTACACCTTC. It is translated as CASSYSGQGLYGYTF. The chain carries TRBV6-5 and TRBJ1-2; 8 bases are shared with TRBD1. V shed 0 bases and J 4 bases; nucleotides not matched to a gene: 4. Germline assignment: CDR1 MNHEY and CDR2 SVGAGI. The CDR3 loop spans 15 amino acids.